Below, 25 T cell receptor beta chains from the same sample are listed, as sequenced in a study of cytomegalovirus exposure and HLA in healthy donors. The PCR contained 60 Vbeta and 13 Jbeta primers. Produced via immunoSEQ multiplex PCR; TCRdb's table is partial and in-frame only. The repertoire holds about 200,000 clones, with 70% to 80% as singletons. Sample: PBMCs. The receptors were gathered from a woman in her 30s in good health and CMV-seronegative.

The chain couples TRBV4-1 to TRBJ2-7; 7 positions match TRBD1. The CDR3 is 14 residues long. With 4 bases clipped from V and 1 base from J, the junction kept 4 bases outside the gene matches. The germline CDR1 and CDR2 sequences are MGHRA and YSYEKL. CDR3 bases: TGCGCCAGCAGCCGGGACAGTTTATCCTACGAGCAGTACTTC. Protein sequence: CASSRDSLSYEQYF.

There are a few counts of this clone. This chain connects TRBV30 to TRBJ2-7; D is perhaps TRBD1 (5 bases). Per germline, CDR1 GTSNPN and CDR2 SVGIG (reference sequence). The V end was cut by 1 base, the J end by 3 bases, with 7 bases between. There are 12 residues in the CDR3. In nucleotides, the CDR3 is TGTGCCTGGAGTGCCCAGGGCTACGAGCAGTACTTC. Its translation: CAWSAQGYEQYF.

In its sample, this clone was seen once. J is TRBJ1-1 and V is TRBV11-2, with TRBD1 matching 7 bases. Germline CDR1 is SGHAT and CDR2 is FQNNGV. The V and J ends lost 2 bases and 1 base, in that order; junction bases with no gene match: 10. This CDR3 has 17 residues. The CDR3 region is CASSLSRLGQWNTEAFF. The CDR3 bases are TGTGCCAGCAGCTTATCTCGCTTGGGACAGTGGAACACTGAAGCTTTCTTT.

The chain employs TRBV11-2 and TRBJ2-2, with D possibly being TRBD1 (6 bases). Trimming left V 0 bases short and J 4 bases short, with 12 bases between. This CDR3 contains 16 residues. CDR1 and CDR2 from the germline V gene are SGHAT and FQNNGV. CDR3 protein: CASSLDITGSTGELFF. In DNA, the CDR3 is TGTGCCAGCAGCTTAGATATAACAGGGAGCACCGGGGAGCTGTTTTTT. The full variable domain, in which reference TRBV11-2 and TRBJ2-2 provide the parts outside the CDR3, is EAGVAQSPRYKIIEKRQSVAFWCNPISGHATLYWYQQILGQGPKLLIQFQNNGVVDDSQLPKDRFSAERLKGVDSTLKIQPAKLEDSAVYLCASSLDITGSTGELFFGEGSRLTVL.

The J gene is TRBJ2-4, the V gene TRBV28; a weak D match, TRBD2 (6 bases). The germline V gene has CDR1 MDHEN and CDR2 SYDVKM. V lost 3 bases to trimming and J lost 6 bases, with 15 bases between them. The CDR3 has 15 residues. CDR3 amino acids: CASSFPGLRRNIQYF. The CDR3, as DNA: TGTGCCAGCAGTTTCCCGGGACTGCGTCGAAACATTCAGTACTTC.

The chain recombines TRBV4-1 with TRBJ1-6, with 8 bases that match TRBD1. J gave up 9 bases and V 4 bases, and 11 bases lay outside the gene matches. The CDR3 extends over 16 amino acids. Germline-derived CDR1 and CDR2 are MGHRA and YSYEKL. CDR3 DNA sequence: TGCGCCAGCAGCCTTCGTCCAGGGGGCAATCCTTCACCCCTCCACTTT. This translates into CASSLRPGGNPSPLHF.

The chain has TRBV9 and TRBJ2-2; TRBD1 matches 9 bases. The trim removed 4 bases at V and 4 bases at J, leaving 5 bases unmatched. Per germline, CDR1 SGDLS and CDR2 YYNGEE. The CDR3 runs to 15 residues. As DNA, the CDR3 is TGTGCCAGCAGCTTCGGACAGGGGCCCACCGGGGAGCTGTTTTTT. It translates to CASSFGQGPTGELFF. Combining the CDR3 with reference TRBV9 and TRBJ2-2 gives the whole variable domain DSGVTQTPKHLITATGQRVTLRCSPRSGDLSVYWYQQSLDQGLQFLIQYYNGEERAKGNILERFSAQQFPDLHSELNLSSLELGDSALYFCASSFGQGPTGELFFGEGSRLTVL.

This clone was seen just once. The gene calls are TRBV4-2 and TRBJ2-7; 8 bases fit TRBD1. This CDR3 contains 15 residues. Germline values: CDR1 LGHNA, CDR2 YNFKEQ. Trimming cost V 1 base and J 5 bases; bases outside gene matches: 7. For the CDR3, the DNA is TGTGCCAGCAGCCAAGTCGCGGCAGGGGGCAACGAGCAGTACTTC. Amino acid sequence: CASSQVAAGGNEQYF.

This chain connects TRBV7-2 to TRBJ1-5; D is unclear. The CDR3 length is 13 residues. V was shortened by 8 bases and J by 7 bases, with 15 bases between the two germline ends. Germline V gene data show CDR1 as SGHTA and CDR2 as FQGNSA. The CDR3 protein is CASGGGVSQPQHF. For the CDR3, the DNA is TGTGCCAGCGGAGGTGGGGTTAGCCAGCCCCAGCATTTT. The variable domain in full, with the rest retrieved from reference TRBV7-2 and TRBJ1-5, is GAGVSQSPSNKVTEKGKDVELRCDPISGHTALYWYRQSLGQGLEFLIYFQGNSAPDKSGLPSDRFSAERTGGSVSTLTIQRTQQEDSAVYLCASGGGVSQPQHFGDGTRLSIL.

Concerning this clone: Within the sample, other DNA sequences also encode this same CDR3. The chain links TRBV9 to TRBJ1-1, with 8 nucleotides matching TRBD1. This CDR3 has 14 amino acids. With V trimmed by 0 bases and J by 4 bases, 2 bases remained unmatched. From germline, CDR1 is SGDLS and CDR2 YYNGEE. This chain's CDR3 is CASSVGTGGTEAFF. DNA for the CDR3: TGTGCCAGCAGCGTAGGAACAGGGGGCACTGAAGCTTTCTTT.

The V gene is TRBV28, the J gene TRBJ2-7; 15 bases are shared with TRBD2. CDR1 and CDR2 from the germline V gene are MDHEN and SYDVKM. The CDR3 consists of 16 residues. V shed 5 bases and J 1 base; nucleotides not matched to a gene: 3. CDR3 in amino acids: CASSPGTSGRSYEQYF. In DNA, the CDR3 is TGTGCCAGCAGTCCGGGGACTAGCGGGAGGTCCTACGAGCAGTACTTC.

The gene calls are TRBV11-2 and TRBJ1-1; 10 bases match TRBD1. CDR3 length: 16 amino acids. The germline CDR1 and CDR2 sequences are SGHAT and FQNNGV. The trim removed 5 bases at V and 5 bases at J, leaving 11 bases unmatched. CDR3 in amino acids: CASSPWGDRGYTEAFF. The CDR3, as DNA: TGTGCCAGCAGCCCGTGGGGGGACAGGGGATATACTGAAGCTTTCTTT.

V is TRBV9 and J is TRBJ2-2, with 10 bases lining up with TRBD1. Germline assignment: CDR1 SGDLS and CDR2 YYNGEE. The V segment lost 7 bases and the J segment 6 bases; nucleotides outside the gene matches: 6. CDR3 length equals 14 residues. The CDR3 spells CASAGTGEAGELFF. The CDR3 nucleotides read TGTGCCAGCGCCGGGACAGGGGAGGCCGGGGAGCTGTTTTTT.

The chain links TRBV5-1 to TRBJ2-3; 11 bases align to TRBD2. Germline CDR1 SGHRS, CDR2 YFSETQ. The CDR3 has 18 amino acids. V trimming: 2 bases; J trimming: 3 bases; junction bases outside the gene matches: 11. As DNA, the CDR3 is TGCGCCAGCAGCTTCTCCCTGTTAGCGGGAGGGCTAACAGATACGCAGTATTTT. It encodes CASSFSLLAGGLTDTQYF.

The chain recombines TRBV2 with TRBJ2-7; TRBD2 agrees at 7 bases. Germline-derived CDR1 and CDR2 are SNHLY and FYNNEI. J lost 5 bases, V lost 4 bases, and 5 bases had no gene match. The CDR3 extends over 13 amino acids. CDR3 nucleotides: TGTGCCAGCAGTGGGGGGGAGGGAAACGAGCAGTACTTC. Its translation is CASSGGEGNEQYF.

The CDR3 DNA reads as TGTGCCAGCAGCTTAGCAGGGGATCAGCCCCAGCATTTT. Its protein product is CASSLAGDQPQHF. V gene TRBV5-6 combines with J gene TRBJ1-5; maybe TRBD1 (6 bases). CDR3 length: 13 amino acids. Germline V gene lookup returns CDR1 SGHDT and CDR2 YYEEEE. Trimming took 2 bases from V and 5 from J, leaving 8 bases between them.

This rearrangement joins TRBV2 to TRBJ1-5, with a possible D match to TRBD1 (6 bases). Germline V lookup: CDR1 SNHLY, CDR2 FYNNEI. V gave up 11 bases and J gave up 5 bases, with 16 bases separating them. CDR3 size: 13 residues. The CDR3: CAWRTVVDQPQHF. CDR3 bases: TGTGCCTGGCGGACAGTCGTGGATCAGCCCCAGCATTTT. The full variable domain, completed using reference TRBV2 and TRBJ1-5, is EPEVTQTPSHQVTQMGQEVILRCVPISNHLYFYWYRQILGQKVEFLVSFYNNEISEKSEIFDDQFSVERPDGSNFTLKIRSTKLEDSAMYFCAWRTVVDQPQHFGDGTRLSIL.

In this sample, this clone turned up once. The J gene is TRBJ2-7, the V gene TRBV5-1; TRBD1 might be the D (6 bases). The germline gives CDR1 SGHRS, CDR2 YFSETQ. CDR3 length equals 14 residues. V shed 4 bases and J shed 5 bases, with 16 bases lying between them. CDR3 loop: CASSNPGQFHEQYF. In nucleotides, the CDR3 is TGCGCCAGCAGCAACCCGGGACAATTTCACGAGCAGTACTTC.

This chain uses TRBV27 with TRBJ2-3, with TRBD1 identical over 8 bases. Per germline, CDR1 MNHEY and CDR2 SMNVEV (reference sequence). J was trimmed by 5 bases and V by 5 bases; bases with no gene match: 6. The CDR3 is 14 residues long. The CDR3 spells CASSRGTGGDTQYF. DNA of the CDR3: TGTGCCAGCAGTCGGGGGACAGGAGGAGATACGCAGTATTTT.

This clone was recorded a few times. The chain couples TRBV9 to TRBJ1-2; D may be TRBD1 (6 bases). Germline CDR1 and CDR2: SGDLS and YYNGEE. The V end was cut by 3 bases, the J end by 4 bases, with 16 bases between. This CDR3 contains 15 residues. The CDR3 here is CASSAPLRGTYGYTF. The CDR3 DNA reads TGTGCCAGCAGCGCGCCCCTCAGGGGTACCTATGGCTACACCTTC.

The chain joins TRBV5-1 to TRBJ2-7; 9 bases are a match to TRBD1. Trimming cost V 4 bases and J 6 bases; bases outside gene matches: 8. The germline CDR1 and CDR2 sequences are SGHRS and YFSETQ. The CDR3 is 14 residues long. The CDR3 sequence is CASSPGQGPLEQYF. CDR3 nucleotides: TGCGCCAGCAGCCCGGGACAGGGTCCCCTCGAGCAGTACTTC. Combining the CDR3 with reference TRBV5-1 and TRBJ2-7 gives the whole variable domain KAGVTQTPRYLIKTRGQQVTLSCSPISGHRSVSWYQQTPGQGLQFLFEYFSETQRNKGNFPGRFSGRQFSNSRSEMNVSTLELGDSALYLCASSPGQGPLEQYFGPGTRLTVT.

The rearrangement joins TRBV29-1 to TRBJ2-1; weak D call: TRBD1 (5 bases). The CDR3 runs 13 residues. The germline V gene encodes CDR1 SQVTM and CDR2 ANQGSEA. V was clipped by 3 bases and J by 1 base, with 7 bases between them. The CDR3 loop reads CSVDRVSYNEQFF. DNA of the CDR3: TGCAGCGTTGACAGGGTTTCCTACAATGAGCAGTTCTTC.

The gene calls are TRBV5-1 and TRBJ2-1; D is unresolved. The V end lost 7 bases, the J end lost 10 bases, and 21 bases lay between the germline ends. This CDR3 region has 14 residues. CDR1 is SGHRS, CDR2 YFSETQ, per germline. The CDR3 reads CASWREVPVMEQFF. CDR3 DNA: TGCGCCAGCTGGCGAGAGGTTCCGGTAATGGAGCAGTTCTTC.

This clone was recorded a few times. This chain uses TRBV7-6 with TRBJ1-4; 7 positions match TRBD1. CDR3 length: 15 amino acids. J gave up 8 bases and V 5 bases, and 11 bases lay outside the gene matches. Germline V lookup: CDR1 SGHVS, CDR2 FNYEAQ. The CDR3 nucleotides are TGTGCCAGCAGCGACGCAGGGGGTGTGGGAGAAAAACTGTTTTTT. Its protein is CASSDAGGVGEKLFF.

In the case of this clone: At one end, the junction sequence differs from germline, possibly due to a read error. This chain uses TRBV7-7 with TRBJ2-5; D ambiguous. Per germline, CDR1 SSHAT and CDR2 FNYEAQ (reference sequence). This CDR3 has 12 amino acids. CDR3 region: CASSPSGETQYF. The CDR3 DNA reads TGTGCTAGCAGCCCGTCCGGGGAGACCCAGTACTTC. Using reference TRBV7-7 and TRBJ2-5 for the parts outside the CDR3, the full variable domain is GAGVSQSPRYKVTKRGQDVTLRCDPISSHATLYWYQQALGQGPEFLTYFNYEAQPDKSGLPSDRFSAERPEGSISTLTIQRTEQRDSAMYRCASSPSGETQYFGPGTRLLVL.